This T cell receptor (beta chain) was sequenced in a study of beta chain features in type 1 diabetes. General study findings and limits: Moderate but significant shortening of TCRB CDR3s was recorded in all four CD4+ subsets from Type 1 diabetes patients.

Every bit of the isolated RNA underwent reverse transcription, so sequencing read expressed TCRB transcripts. Libraries were prepared by immunoSEQ multiplex PCR; TCRdb keeps only in-frame clonotypes and omits some of them. Among 50,000 or so clones listed, less than 55% were seen once. This clone was recorded a few times. Its antigen is unknown. The authors took one heparinised blood draw, averaging roughly 120 mL, from each donor. Purity exceeding 95% was reached by all sorted populations. Input material: Tregs from blood. The clonotype was recovered from a man younger than 40 with type 1 diabetes.

The chain's CDR3 is CASSPQYEQYF. CDR3 bases: TGTGCCAGCAGTCCCCAGTACGAGCAGTACTTC. The chain recombines TRBV28 with TRBJ2-7; unclear D gene. Germline V gene sequence: CDR1 MDHEN, CDR2 SYDVKM. The CDR3 sequence is 11 residues long. The ends were cut back, 5 bases at V and 4 bases at J, with 6 bases in the middle.